A single T cell receptor (beta chain) is shown here with its context. Its antigen is as yet unknown. The data were taken from a study of T cell responses to AZD1222 COVID-19 vaccine. From germline, CDR1 is MNHEY and CDR2 SVGAGI. The length of the CDR3 is 13 residues. V was pared by 6 bases and J by 7 bases, with 7 bases of the junction left unmatched. Findings and caveats of the study: Donors were largely white British and mainly female; clonal diversity was possibly underestimated. Spike-specific TCR breadth and depth went up after people got two AZD1222 doses. Dominant at 160-218 and 743-854, vaccine-associated CD4 TCRs also spanned spike. The repertoires were collected only after the peak T cell response.

Sequencing used immunoSEQ multiplex PCR; TCRdb keeps in-frame clones, though not all of them. The sample consists of 150,000 or so clones, approximately 90% of them appearing once. The chain uses TRBV6-5 and TRBJ1-1, with 8 bases fitting TRBD1. This sequence was found in an adult who received the AZD1222 COVID-19 vaccine. The material was peripheral blood, obtained 28 days after the second AZD1222 dose. CDR3 protein: CASSILTGGEAFF. CDR3 sequence (DNA): TGTGCCAGCAGCATACTTACAGGGGGTGAAGCTTTCTTT.